The sequence of this T cell receptor (beta chain) was determined in a study of beta chain features in type 1 diabetes. Study findings and constraints: Equally in patients and controls, shorter templates might have been favored by PCR.

Of note for this clone: Its antigen is not identified.

Deletions cut 5 bases from V and 3 bases from J, with 19 bases between. Germline V gene data show CDR1 as LNHDA and CDR2 as SQIVND (reference sequence). The CDR3 length is 16 residues. Expressed TCRB transcripts got sequenced, as all isolated RNA was reverse transcribed. Method: immunoSEQ multiplex PCR; TCRdb's copy keeps in-frame clones and lacks some. The sample has approximately 250,000 clones; roughly 13% are singletons. This sequence was found in a woman aged 40 to 50 in good health. The chain combines TRBV19 with TRBJ1-2, with D possibly TRBD1 on 5 matching bases. Specimen: naive CD4+ T cells from blood. CDR3 protein: CASSHRRPSGDYGYTF. CDR3 sequence (DNA): TGTGCCAGTAGTCATAGACGACCTTCGGGGGACTATGGCTACACCTTC. Drawing the rest from reference TRBV19 and TRBJ1-2, the complete variable domain is DGGITQSPKYLFRKEGQNVTLSCEQNLNHDAMYWYRQDPGQGLRLIYYSQIVNDFQKGDIAEGYSVSREKKESFPLTVTSAQKNPTAFYLCASSHRRPSGDYGYTFGSGTRLTVV.